These T cell receptor beta chains were read from a single sample in a study of T-cell memory formation after mild COVID-19. One entry per CDR3 protein results from TCRdb running MiXCR on the 5' RACE reads. Of more than 300,000 distinct CDR3 sequences listed, approximately 15% are singletons. Sequenced sample: PBMCs or a T cell subset sorted from them (not recorded which). Receptors were obtained from a man aged 18 to 29 who had mild COVID-19 (a few samples of this study predate the infection). Cell type and time point are not known. The CDR3 runs from the conserved cysteine through the conserved F or W. A D gene is named only where the DNA matches it firmly. Only some rows state a clone size, as once, few, many or a class for expanded clones.

j_call | clone_size | v_call | d_call | cdr3_aa | cdr3_nt
TRBJ1-4 | NA | TRBV2 | NA | CASSDIEAIKEKLFF | TGTGCCAGCAGTGACATTGAGGCGATTAAGGAAAAACTGTTTTTT
TRBJ2-7 | many | TRBV4-1 | NA | CASSRDREQYF | TGCGCCAGCAGCCGGGATCGGGAGCAGTACTTC
TRBJ2-2 | NA | TRBV7-2 | NA | CASSLAYRGRDTGELFF | TGTGCCAGCAGCTTAGCGTATCGGGGGCGTGACACCGGGGAGCTGTTTTTT
TRBJ1-1 | NA | TRBV29-1 | NA | CSVGSLPEAFF | TGCAGCGTTGGAAGTCTGCCCGAAGCTTTCTTT
TRBJ2-7 | few | TRBV18 | TRBD1 | CASSPGTGIVNEQYF | TGTGCCAGCTCACCAGGGACAGGGATCGTAAACGAGCAGTACTTC
TRBJ2-5 | few | TRBV20-1 | TRBD2 | CSASIELAGAQYQETQYF | TGCAGTGCTAGTATTGAGCTAGCGGGGGCCCAGTACCAAGAGACCCAGTACTTC
TRBJ2-7 | NA | TRBV19 | NA | CASSITGSGDYEQYF | TGTGCCAGTAGTATAACAGGTAGTGGAGACTACGAGCAGTACTTC
TRBJ2-3 | NA | TRBV12-3/TRBV12-4 | TRBD1 | CASSRDRVLTDTQYF | TGTGCCAGCAGTAGGGACAGGGTCTTAACAGATACGCAGTATTTT
TRBJ2-1 | few | TRBV10-3 | NA | CAINAPGSEQFF | TGTGCCATCAACGCGCCAGGAAGTGAGCAGTTCTTC
TRBJ1-1 | NA | TRBV4-2 | NA | CASSITGTGNRAFF | TGTGCCAGCAGCATTACAGGGACGGGAAATCGAGCTTTCTTT
TRBJ1-1 | NA | TRBV19 | NA | CASSISDGNTEAFF | TGTGCCAGTAGTATTTCCGACGGGAACACTGAAGCTTTCTTT
TRBJ2-7 | few | TRBV20-1 | NA | CSAAAPGRVSSYEQYF | TGCAGTGCCGCAGCCCCTGGCAGAGTGAGCTCCTACGAGCAGTACTTC
TRBJ1-6 | few | TRBV6-5 | NA | CASSTGATTRNSPLHF | TGTGCCAGCAGTACCGGGGCCACCACCCGTAATTCACCCCTCCACTTT
TRBJ1-3 | NA | TRBV12-3/TRBV12-4 | NA | CASRANTGNTIYF | TGTGCCAGCAGGGCAAATACTGGAAACACCATATATTTT